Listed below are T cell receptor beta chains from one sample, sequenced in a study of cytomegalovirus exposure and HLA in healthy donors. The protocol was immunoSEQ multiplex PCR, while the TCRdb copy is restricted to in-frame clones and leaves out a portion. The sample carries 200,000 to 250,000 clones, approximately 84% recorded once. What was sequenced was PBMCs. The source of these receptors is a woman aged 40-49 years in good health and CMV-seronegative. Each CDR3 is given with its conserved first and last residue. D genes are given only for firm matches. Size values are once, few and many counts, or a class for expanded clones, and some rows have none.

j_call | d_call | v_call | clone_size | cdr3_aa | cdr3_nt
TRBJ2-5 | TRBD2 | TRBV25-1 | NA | CASSRAGGTLETQYF | TGTGCCAGCAGTAGAGCGGGGGGGACCCTAGAGACCCAGTACTTC
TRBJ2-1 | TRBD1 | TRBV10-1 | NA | CASSPGTGVDNEQFF | TGCGCCAGCAGCCCCGGGACAGGGGTCGACAATGAGCAGTTCTTC
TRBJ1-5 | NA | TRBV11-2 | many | CASSVSGGNQPQHF | TGTGCCAGCAGCGTCAGCGGAGGGAACCAGCCCCAGCATTTT
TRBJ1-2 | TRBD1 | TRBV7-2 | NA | CASRDKTGGDGYTF | TGTGCCAGCAGGGATAAAACAGGGGGCGATGGCTACACCTTC
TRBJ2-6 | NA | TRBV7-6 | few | CASSALSGANVLTF | TGTGCCAGCAGCGCGCTCTCTGGGGCCAACGTCCTGACTTTC
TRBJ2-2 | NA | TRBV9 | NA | CASSVHVSTGELFF | TGTGCCAGCAGCGTTCATGTTTCCACCGGGGAGCTGTTTTTT
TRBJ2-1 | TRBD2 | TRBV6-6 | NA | CASSLLLAGGSNEQFF | TGTGCCAGCAGCCTCCTCCTAGCGGGGGGGAGCAATGAGCAGTTCTTC
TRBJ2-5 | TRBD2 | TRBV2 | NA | CASSASSGGIRETQYF | TGTGCCAGCAGTGCTTCTAGCGGGGGGATTCGGGAGACCCAGTACTTC
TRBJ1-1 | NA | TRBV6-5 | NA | CASSRGGHTEAFF | TGTGCCAGCAGCCGAGGCGGTCACACTGAAGCTTTCTTT
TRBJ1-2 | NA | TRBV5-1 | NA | CASSLDRTEGVYGYTF | TGCGCCAGCAGCTTGGACCGGACAGAGGGAGTCTATGGCTACACCTTC
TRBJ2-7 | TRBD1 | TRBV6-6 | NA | CASTRTGGSEQYF | TGTGCCAGCACGAGGACAGGGGGCTCCGAGCAGTACTTC
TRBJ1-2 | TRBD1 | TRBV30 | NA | CAWSTGTGGAPYGYTF | TGTGCCTGGAGTACCGGGACAGGAGGGGCACCCTATGGCTACACCTTC
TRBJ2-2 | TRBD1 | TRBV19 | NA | CASSISDRLYTGELFF | TGCGCCAGTAGTATATCGGACAGGTTGTACACCGGGGAGCTGTTTTTT
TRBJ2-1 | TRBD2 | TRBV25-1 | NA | CASSEVAGGNEQFF | TGTGCCAGCAGTGAGGTAGCGGGGGGGAATGAGCAGTTCTTC
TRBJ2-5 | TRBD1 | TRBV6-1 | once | CASSEDRGRAKVYQETQYF | TGTGCCAGCAGTGAGGACAGGGGGCGCGCCAAGGTCTACCAAGAGACCCAGTACTTC
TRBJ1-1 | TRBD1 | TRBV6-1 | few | CASSVTRQGNTEAFF | TGTGCCAGCAGTGTCACTAGACAGGGGAACACTGAAGCTTTCTTT
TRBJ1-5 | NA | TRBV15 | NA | CATSSLSGPQHF | TGTGCCACCAGCAGCCTAAGCGGGCCCCAGCATTTT
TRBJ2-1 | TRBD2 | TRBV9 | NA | CASSAEGGGKQFF | TGTGCCAGCAGCGCCGAGGGCGGGGGGAAGCAGTTCTTC
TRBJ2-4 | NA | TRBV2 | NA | CASSYLGQGGNIQYF | TGTGCCAGCAGCTACTTAGGACAGGGAGGGAACATTCAGTACTTC
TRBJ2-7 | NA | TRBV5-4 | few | CASSSSDEQYF | TGTGCCAGCAGCTCTTCGGACGAGCAGTACTTC